Shown below are 2 T cell receptor beta chains from a single sample sequenced in a study of blood T cells in healthy people across ages. A sample-barcoded 5' primer and a J-beta primer mix were used in a second PCR of roughly 6 to 12 cycles. TCRdb processed the 5' RACE reads anew with MiXCR; each CDR3 protein has one entry. The sample lists approximately 770,000 distinct CDR3 sequences, nearly 60% occurring once. The sequencing sample was made of blood. The source is a man aged 25-40 years in good health.

V usage is TRBV4-2 and J usage is TRBJ1-2; D gene unclear. Germline CDR1 reads LGHNA; CDR2 reads YNFKEQ. The V gene lost 2 bases and the J gene lost 1 base, with 11 bases spanning the gap. The CDR3 spans 15 residues. The CDR3 region has the DNA TGTGCCAGCAGCCAAACAGAACCCTATAACTATGGCTACACCTTC. Protein: CASSQTEPYNYGYTF.

This sequence joins TRBV9 and TRBJ2-1; TRBD1 agrees at 8 bases. With V trimmed by 0 bases and J by 8 bases, 10 bases remained unmatched. The germline gives CDR1 SGDLS, CDR2 YYNGEE. The CDR3 has 16 residues. The CDR3 coding sequence is TGTGCCAGCAGCGTAGTGTTTGGACAGGGATGGGATGAGCAGTTCTTC. As protein: CASSVVFGQGWDEQFF.